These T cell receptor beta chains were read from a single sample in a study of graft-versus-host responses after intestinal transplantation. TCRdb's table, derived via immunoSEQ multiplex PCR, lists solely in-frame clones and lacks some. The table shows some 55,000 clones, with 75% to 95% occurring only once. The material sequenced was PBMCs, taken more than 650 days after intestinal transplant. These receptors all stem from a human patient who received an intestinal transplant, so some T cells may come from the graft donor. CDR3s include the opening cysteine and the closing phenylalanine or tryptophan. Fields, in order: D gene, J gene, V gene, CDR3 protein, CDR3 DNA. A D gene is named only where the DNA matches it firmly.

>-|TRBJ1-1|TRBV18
CASSDHGLMDSEAFF
TGTGCCAGCTCCGACCACGGACTAATGGACAGTGAAGCTTTCTTT
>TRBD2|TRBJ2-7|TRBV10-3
CAISDPSGVSYEQYF
TGTGCCATCAGTGATCCTAGCGGGGTGTCCTACGAGCAGTACTTC
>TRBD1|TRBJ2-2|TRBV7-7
CASSCRDRGYTGELFF
TGTGCCAGCAGCTGCCGGGACAGAGGGTACACCGGGGAGCTGTTTTTT
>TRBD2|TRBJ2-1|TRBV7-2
CASSSPKGTSGGINEQFF
TGTGCCAGCAGCTCACCCAAGGGAACTAGCGGGGGGATAAATGAGCAGTTCTTC
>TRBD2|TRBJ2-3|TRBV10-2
CASSGGLAAYTDTQYF
TGCGCCAGCAGCGGTGGACTAGCGGCATACACAGATACGCAGTATTTT
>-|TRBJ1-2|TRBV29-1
CSVGGTVEGYTF
TGCAGCGTTGGGGGGACGGTCGAAGGCTACACCTTC
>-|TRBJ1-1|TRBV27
CASSSKLYTEAFF
TGTGCCAGCAGTTCAAAGCTGTACACTGAAGCTTTCTTT
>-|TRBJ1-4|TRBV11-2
CASSPTVANEKLFF
TGTGCCAGCAGTCCGACGGTGGCTAATGAAAAACTGTTTTTT
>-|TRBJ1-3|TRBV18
CASSPLEGLSGNTIYF
TGTGCCAGCTCACCACTTGAGGGACTCTCTGGAAACACCATATATTTT
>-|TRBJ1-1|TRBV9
CASSPLPHTEAFF
TGTGCCAGCAGCCCTCTCCCCCACACTGAAGCTTTCTTT
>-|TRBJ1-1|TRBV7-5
CVRSFSDAEAFF
TGTGTCAGAAGCTTCTCCGACGCGGAAGCTTTCTTT
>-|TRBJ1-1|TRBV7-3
CASSLGFSTEAFF
TGTGCCAGCAGCTTAGGGTTTTCCACTGAAGCTTTCTTT
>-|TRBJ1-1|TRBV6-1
CASIKHDREAFF
TGTGCCAGCATTAAACACGACAGGGAAGCTTTCTTT